The entry below describes one T cell receptor (beta chain). Its antigen is unknown. No clone much larger than this one lies a single base away; base qualities are absent. TCRbeta CDR3 regions were amplified from genomic DNA by means of the immunoSEQ Assay, a bias-controlled multiplex PCR. The authors processed their data as follows. The number of nucleated cells in each sample was estimated from the amplification of reference gene primers within the assay. Sequence reads were collapsed and filtered to measure the absolute abundance of every unique TCRbeta CDR3 rearrangement. For each sample, productive Simpson clonality was calculated by taking the square root of Simpson's diversity index across productive rearrangements. The table was pulled from immuneACCESS by TCRdb, which kept in-frame rearrangements only. Such tables lose some clones; where checked, under half of the loss comes from unresolved V genes, and the rest has no known cause. The V and J calls and clone size come from that table; D and trimming were worked out from the DNA. The table for this sample lists about 150,000 clones; about 85% of them were counted only once. The leading ten clones occupy 6.2% of the sample.

The sample comes from a study of blood T cell repertoires in COVID-19 (dated by TCRdb to about 2020). About the full investigation: Samples from collaborators originated in the United States, Italy and Spain and spanned both the acute and convalescent phases of COVID-19. The repertoires were released in a freely available public database meant as a resource for research on the immune response to SARS-CoV-2. The material from the prospective study consisted of cDNA or gDNA derived from T cells, B-cell-depleted T cells, or PBMCs. Subjects who had been exposed to COVID-19, were actively infected with it, or had recovered from it provided the deeply sampled blood TCRbeta repertoires that made up the dataset. Where available, HLA class I and class II types were obtained from metadata supplied by the sample provider rather than from assay-based typing. The samples were drawn from the first 160 participants of the ongoing ImmuneRACE study and from 1,254 subjects provided by 6 global collaborators. The sample metadata nearly always contained a de-identified subject ID, COVID-19 status, age in years and sex.

The investigation overall reported the following: How much clinical and demographic metadata was included differed by source and by participant, and the metadata was provided uncurated.

In the prospective study, participants were about 18 to 95 years old, resided in fewer than 25 geographic areas of the United States, and were enrolled through a virtual design. Cohort assignment in the prospective study relied on participant-reported clinical history from a screening survey and a study questionnaire. For ImmuneRACE Cohort 3, a participant was defined as recovered based on two consecutive negative NP/OP PCR tests, clearance by a healthcare professional, or resolution of symptoms. Mobile phlebotomists in the prospective study collected whole blood, serum and a nasopharyngeal or oropharyngeal swab from every participant. Over a roughly two-month period, participants in the prospective study had the option of providing additional blood draws and questionnaires. Before DNA extraction, prospective study blood samples were shipped either frozen or at room temperature. The germline V gene supplies CDR1 MDHEN and CDR2 SYDVKM. V drops 6 bases and J drops 4 bases, leaving 13 bases in between. The CDR3 holds 13 amino acids from the cysteine to the phenylalanine. Of all the DNA, just the CDR3 is kept, 39 bases in frame from base 1.

This receptor was obtained from a woman between 40 and 55 years old who had recovered from COVID-19. The source material was PBMCs or T cells enriched from blood (not recorded which). The chain is made from TRBV28 and TRBJ2-7; a weak D assignment points to TRBD1 (6 bases agree). Here the CDR3 is given as CASRQQQGYEQYF. The DNA sequence is given as TGTGCCAGCAGACAACAACAGGGTTACGAGCAGTACTTC.